The TCR beta chain described here comes from a study of identical twins (TCRdb year 2016). A note on the overall study: TCR alpha and beta repertoires from monozygotic twins, unrelated adults of various ages and cord blood were deep-sequenced to test whether fetal clonotypes persist. To rule out contamination, the twin experiments were replicated at different times with different library preparation protocols. General findings and caveats noted by the study authors: Compared with coincidental sharing between unrelated individuals, out-of-frame TCR alpha sequences shared between twins had an excess of sequences with low generation probability. Because the same donors could not be followed over many years, the conclusions relied on cross-sectional statistical analysis. In monozygotic twins, recombination models systematically underestimated out-of-frame TCR alpha sharing, but the models matched the sharing seen between unrelated individuals. The excess sharing between twins in beta out-of-frame sequences was weaker because fewer shared sequences reduced the signal-to-noise ratio. Invariant T cells such as MAIT and iNKT could partly confound zero-insertion analyses, though diverse VJ usage argued against this for most clonotypes. Fewer insertions were carried by abundant cord blood beta clonotypes; a weaker similar trend was observed in young adult naive repertoires, while no such trend was observed in memory repertoires.

Every donor was a healthy Caucasian. Three unrelated non-twin adults were also sequenced: a male aged 18 to 30, a male aged 50 to 60 and a female aged 50 to 60. Using Miltenyi CD45RO+ enrichment and human naive T-cell isolation kits, memory (CD45RO+) and naive T cells were isolated from PBMC. In its sample, this clonotype was seen a few times. Its antigen has not been determined. Per-nucleotide qualities are absent, and no much larger clonotype sits a single base away. There are 15 amino acids in the CDR3, from cysteine to phenylalanine inclusive. Only the CDR3 DNA is retained, 45 bases long and in frame from the first base. Via the germline V gene, CDR1 is ENHRY and CDR2 SYGVKD. The V end loses 3 bases and the J end loses 7 bases, and a stretch of 15 bases separates them. The method behind the library was 5' RACE. The sequencer was an Illumina HiSeq 2000. Template switching added a universal primer binding site, and the final cDNA carried a unique molecular identifier that allowed TCR cDNA molecules to be counted accurately. Specific primers in the conserved constant-segment region were used to synthesize first-strand cDNA for the TCR alpha and beta chains. Each cDNA library was double barcoded, with a SMART-Mk sample barcode plus Illumina barcodes, to control for contamination. TruSeq adapter sequences along with Illumina sample barcodes were introduced in two successive PCR steps. The TCR alpha and beta cDNA libraries were sequenced on the Illumina HiSeq platform using custom primers. Under the source paper's analysis protocol: Raw reads were processed with MiGEC to extract unique molecular identifiers, and MiXCR was used to determine CDR3 positions. Recombination models were inferred per individual with the repgenHMM and IGoR tools using an EM algorithm. The tcR package in R was used for shared clonotype analysis, with sharing normalized by the product of cloneset sizes. To study raw recombination without the effects of thymic and clonal selection, out-of-frame nonproductive sequences were analyzed. TCRdb redid the processing of the public reads, applying fastp at Q25 and MiXCR, and retained in-frame beta chains. When rows share a CDR3 protein, they turn into one entry using the most common DNA and genes. What appears here as the V and J calls and clone size reflects TCRdb's work, not the paper's. Within this sample are more than 350,000 distinct CDR3 sequences, with 7% to 9.5% of them counted one time only. The leading ten clones occupy over 7% of the sample.

The sequenced sample consisted of naive T cells sorted from blood. The cell subset or site label here, explained by the study, means: cells isolated with a human naive T-cell isolation kit. The sequence derives from a woman aged 45-65 years in good health. The sequence links TRBV10-3 to TRBJ2-2, and perhaps TRBD1 as D gene, on 6 matching bases. The CDR3 sequence is CAISDATQGIGELFF. The base sequence is TGTGCCATCAGTGATGCGACGCAGGGGATCGGGGAGCTGTTTTTT.